This T cell receptor (beta chain) was sequenced during a study of blood T cell repertoires in COVID-19 (dated by TCRdb to about 2020). Notes on the research overall: Collaborator samples came from the United States, Italy and Spain and covered acute and convalescent phases of COVID-19. The material from the prospective study consisted of cDNA or gDNA derived from T cells, B-cell-depleted T cells, or PBMCs. The dataset comprised deeply sampled blood TCRbeta repertoires from subjects exposed to, actively infected with, or recovered from COVID-19. The repertoires were released in a freely available public database meant as a resource for research on the immune response to SARS-CoV-2. The samples were drawn from the first 160 participants of the ongoing ImmuneRACE study and from 1,254 subjects provided by 6 global collaborators. A de-identified subject ID, COVID-19 status, age in years and sex were almost always included in the sample metadata. Where available, HLA class I and class II types were taken from metadata supplied by the sample provider and were not determined by assay-based typing.

In Seattle, one collaborating source enrolled patients while the infection was active and tracked those patients longitudinally over the course of disease. The collaborating institutions used their own protocols to collect whole blood in K2EDTA tubes. For TCRbeta analysis, collaborator samples were shipped as frozen whole blood, as isolated PBMCs, or as DNA extracted from either sample type. From the cysteine through the phenylalanine, the CDR3 covers 12 amino acids. The kept DNA is CDR3 alone, 36 bases in frame from the first base. CDR1 and CDR2 are drawn from the germline V gene: SGHAT, FQNNGV. V is clipped by 5 bases and J by 3 bases, and the sequence between their germline boundaries is 7 bases long. Beyond this particular receptor, the publication reports: The amount of clinical and demographic metadata varied by source and participant and was provided uncurated.

In the case of this clone: Its antigen is not yet known. No base quality information exists; no much larger clone differs at one position.

TCRbeta CDR3 regions were amplified from genomic DNA by means of the immunoSEQ Assay, a bias-controlled multiplex PCR. The source study handled its data this way. Within the assay, amplification of reference gene primers was used to estimate how many nucleated cells each sample contained. Sequence reads were collapsed and filtered to measure the absolute abundance of every unique TCRbeta CDR3 rearrangement. For each sample, productive Simpson clonality was calculated as the square root of Simpson's diversity index across productive rearrangements. Not all clones reach the TCRdb copy of this immuneACCESS table, which keeps in-frame sequences only. Checked studies attribute under half of the gap to unresolved V genes and leave the rest unexplained. From that table come the V and J calls and clone size; the DNA was used to work out D and trimming. The sample table lists roughly 350,000 clones, approximately 87% of them with a count of one. The ten largest make up about 6.9% of the sample.

The origin of this receptor is a woman aged 45-59 years with COVID-19, enrolled during active disease. Recombination joined TRBV11-2 with TRBJ1-1, with no confident D gene call. The sample comprised peripheral blood. CDR3 loop: CASSARDTEAFF. The base sequence is TGTGCCAGCAGCGCACGGGACACTGAAGCTTTCTTT. Full variable domain (CDR3 extended with the reference TRBV11-2 and TRBJ1-1 proteins): EAGVAQSPRYKIIEKRQSVAFWCNPISGHATLYWYQQILGQGPKLLIQFQNNGVVDDSQLPKDRFSAERLKGVDSTLKIQPAKLEDSAVYLCASSARDTEAFFGQGTRLTVV.